This T cell receptor (beta chain) was captured by sequencing in a study of OX40 agonist ivuxolimab in advanced cancers. About the full investigation: Ivuxolimab, which targeted the costimulatory receptor OX40 (CD134), was an agonistic, fully human IgG2 monoclonal antibody. Partial responses were achieved by three dose-escalation patients, of whom one had hepatocellular carcinoma and two had cutaneous melanoma. The point of sequencing TCRbeta in the periphery was to test whether ivuxolimab changed TCR sequence diversity and drove clonal T-cell expansion. Patients were allowed to have had prior anti-PD-1, anti-PD-L1 or anti-CTLA-4 therapy, and more than 30% of the dose-escalation patients had previously received checkpoint inhibitors. The paper reports the monotherapy dose-escalation portion (N of about 51 patients) of the phase I ivuxolimab trial. Intravenous ivuxolimab was administered to patients every 2 weeks at six dose levels: 0.01, 0.1, 0.3, 1.5, 3 and 10 mg/kg. A male proportion of almost 85% and a mean age of about 60 years, ranging from roughly 23 to 80, were recorded for the dose-escalation cohort. Among the 50 to 55 dose-escalation patients, around 19 had hepatocellular carcinoma, roughly 15 melanoma, 9 renal cell carcinoma and 9 head and neck cancer.

The investigation overall reported the following: On average, CD8+ T cells showed more expanded clones than CD4+ T cells after ivuxolimab. Partial responders in the 0.1-3.0 mg/kg groups had among the lowest normalized peripheral clonal expansion, especially among CD8+ T cells. At doses of 0.1 to 3.0 mg/kg, clonal expansion of both CD4+ and CD8+ T cells in blood was seen between baseline and week 6. The antigen specificity of the peripheral T cells that underwent clonal expansion was not determined. Low levels of normalized T-cell clonal expansion were also seen in some patients who did not respond.

Reading from cysteine to phenylalanine, the CDR3 counts 16 amino acids. This entry keeps only the CDR3 DNA: 48 bases, framed from base 1. V and J are trimmed by 4 bases and 3 bases, and the gene matches miss 10 bases of the junction. Reading the germline V gene gives CDR1 SQVTM and CDR2 ANQGSEA. The trial excluded patients who had a history of autoimmune disease or who were on systemic immunosuppression. Peripheral blood for TCR sequencing was collected from all dose cohorts at baseline, on cycle 4 day 1, and on cycle 7 day 1. Samples were obtained from an open-label, multicenter, first-in-human phase I dose-escalation trial of ivuxolimab. The trial enrolled adults with locally advanced or metastatic head and neck squamous cell, hepatocellular, melanoma or renal cell carcinoma. Before TCR sequencing, CD4+ and CD8+ T cells were separately sorted from peripheral blood. For this clone: Its antigen is currently not known. No much larger clone exists at a distance of one base, and base qualities are not known.

Genomic DNA was isolated from the sorted cells so that the TCRbeta CDR3 region could be sequenced. TCRbeta CDR3 regions were sequenced using the immunoSEQ Assay. TCRdb's version of the immuneACCESS table is confined to in-frame rearrangements and falls short of the full clone set. An unresolved V gene accounts for under half of the shortfall where checked; the remainder is of unknown origin. This sample holds approximately 50,000 clones; roughly 83% were observed only once. Around 13% of the sample belongs to the ten largest clones. The receptor was isolated from an adult with an advanced solid tumor such as melanoma, head and neck, liver or kidney cancer. The chain is made from TRBV29-1 and TRBJ2-1, and 9 junctional nucleotides match TRBD1. Sequenced material: CD4+ or CD8+ T cells sorted from blood, taken in a trial of the OX40 agonist ivuxolimab. The CDR3 reads CSVAGARDRDYNEQFF. Read as DNA, the sequence is TGCAGCGTTGCGGGGGCGCGGGACAGGGACTACAATGAGCAGTTCTTC.